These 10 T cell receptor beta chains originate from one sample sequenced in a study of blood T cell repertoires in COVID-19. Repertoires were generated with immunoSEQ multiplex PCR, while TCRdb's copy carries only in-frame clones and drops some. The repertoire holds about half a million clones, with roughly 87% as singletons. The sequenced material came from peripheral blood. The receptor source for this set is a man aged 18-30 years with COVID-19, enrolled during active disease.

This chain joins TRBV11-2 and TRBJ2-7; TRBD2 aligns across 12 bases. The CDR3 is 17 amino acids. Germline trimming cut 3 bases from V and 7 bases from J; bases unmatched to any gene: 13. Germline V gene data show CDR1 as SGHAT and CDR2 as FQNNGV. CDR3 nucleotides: TGTGCCAGCAGCTTCGGGCCCATTCCAGGACTAGCGGGAGAGCAGTACTTC. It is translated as CASSFGPIPGLAGEQYF. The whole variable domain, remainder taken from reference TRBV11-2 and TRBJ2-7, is EAGVAQSPRYKIIEKRQSVAFWCNPISGHATLYWYQQILGQGPKLLIQFQNNGVVDDSQLPKDRFSAERLKGVDSTLKIQPAKLEDSAVYLCASSFGPIPGLAGEQYFGPGTRLTVT.

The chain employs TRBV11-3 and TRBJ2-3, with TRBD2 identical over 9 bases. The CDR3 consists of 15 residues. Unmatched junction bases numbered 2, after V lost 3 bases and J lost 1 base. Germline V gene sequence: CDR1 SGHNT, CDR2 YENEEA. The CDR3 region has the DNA TGTGCCAGCAGCTTCAGGACTAGCGGCACAGATACGCAGTATTTT. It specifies CASSFRTSGTDTQYF.

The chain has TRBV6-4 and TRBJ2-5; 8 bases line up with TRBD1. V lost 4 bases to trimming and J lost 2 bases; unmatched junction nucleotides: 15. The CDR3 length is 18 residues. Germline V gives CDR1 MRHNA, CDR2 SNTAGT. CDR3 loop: CASSARLGQGAMQETQYF. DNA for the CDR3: TGTGCCAGCAGTGCCCGACTTGGGCAGGGGGCCATGCAAGAGACCCAGTACTTC.

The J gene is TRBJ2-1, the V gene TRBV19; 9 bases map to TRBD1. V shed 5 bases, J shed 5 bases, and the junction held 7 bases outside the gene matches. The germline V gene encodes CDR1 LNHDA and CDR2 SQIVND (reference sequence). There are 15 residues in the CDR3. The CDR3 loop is CASSLRDRVNNEQFF. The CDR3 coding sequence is TGTGCCAGTAGTCTCCGGGACAGGGTAAACAATGAGCAGTTCTTC.

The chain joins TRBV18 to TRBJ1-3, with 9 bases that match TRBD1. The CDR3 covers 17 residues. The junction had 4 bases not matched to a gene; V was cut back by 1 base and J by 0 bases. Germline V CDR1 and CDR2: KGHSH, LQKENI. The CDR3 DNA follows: TGTGCCAGCTCACCACAGGGGACAGGGAGCTCTGGAAACACCATATATTTT. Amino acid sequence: CASSPQGTGSSGNTIYF.

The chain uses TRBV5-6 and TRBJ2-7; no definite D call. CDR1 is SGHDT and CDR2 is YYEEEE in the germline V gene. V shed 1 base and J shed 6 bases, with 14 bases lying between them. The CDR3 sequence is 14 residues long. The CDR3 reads CASSLIANGGEQYF. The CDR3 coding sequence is TGTGCCAGCAGCTTGATCGCCAATGGCGGCGAGCAGTACTTC.

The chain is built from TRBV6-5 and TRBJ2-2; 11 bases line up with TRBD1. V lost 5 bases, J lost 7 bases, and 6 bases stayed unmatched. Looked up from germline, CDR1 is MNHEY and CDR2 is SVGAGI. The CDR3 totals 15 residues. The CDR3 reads CASSRGQGAVGELFF. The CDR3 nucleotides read TGTGCCAGCAGTCGTGGACAGGGGGCAGTCGGGGAGCTGTTTTTT.

Here the CDR3 reads CSGQGLSGYTF. In nucleotides, the CDR3 is TGCAGCGGACAGGGGTTGAGTGGCTACACCTTC. The chain has TRBV20-1 and TRBJ1-2; 9 bases align to TRBD1. There are 11 residues in the CDR3. The germline V gene has CDR1 DFQATT and CDR2 SNEGSKA (reference sequence).

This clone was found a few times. CDR3 protein: CASSFIYAQGAVDYGYTF. CDR3 coding DNA: TGTGCCAGCAGCTTCATTTACGCGCAGGGGGCGGTTGACTATGGCTACACCTTC. The chain carries TRBV7-9 and TRBJ1-2; 8 bases agree with TRBD1. Germline V gene sequence: CDR1 SEHNR, CDR2 FQNEAQ (reference sequence). The CDR3 covers 18 residues. Trimming removed 3 bases from V and 3 bases from J; junction bases left unmatched: 15.

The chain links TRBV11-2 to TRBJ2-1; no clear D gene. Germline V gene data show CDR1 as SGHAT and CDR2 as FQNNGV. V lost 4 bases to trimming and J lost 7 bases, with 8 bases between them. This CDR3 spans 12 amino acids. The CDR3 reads CASSYAANEQFF. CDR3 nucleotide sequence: TGTGCCAGCAGCTACGCCGCGAATGAGCAGTTCTTC.